These 11 T cell receptor beta chains originate from one sample sequenced in a study of shared clonotypes between healthy human individuals. Positively selected for CCR7, the CD45RO-negative cells used as naive CD8 cells excluded terminally differentiated effector memory CD45RA+ cells. Here immunoSEQ multiplex PCR was the method, and the copy in TCRdb shows in-frame clones only, minus some. This sample has around 2.1 million clones, with about 93% found just once. Material for sequencing was naive CD8+ T cells from PBMCs. The receptors here all came from a man between 18 and 29 years old in good health. Some clones in this sample may be carry-over from other donors' samples.

CDR3 region: CASSPPDRGNTGELFF. The DNA of the CDR3 is TGTGCCAGCTCACCTCCGGACAGGGGTAACACCGGGGAGCTGTTTTTT. V and J are TRBV18 and TRBJ2-2; 9 bases are a match to TRBD1. This CDR3 contains 16 residues. The ends lost 3 bases at V and 2 bases at J; junction bases unmatched: 4. CDR1 KGHSH and CDR2 LQKENI come from the germline V gene.

The rearrangement joins TRBV10-1 to TRBJ2-2, with TRBD2 matching over 13 bases. The CDR3 spans 15 residues. Germline CDR1 and CDR2: WNHNN and SYGVQD (reference sequence). V lost 4 bases, J lost 6 bases, and 2 bases stayed unmatched. The CDR3 sequence is CASSGLAGGAGELFF. In nucleotides, the CDR3 is TGCGCCAGCAGTGGACTAGCGGGAGGAGCCGGGGAGCTGTTTTTT.

The V call is TRBV5-5, the J call TRBJ1-4; D is uncertain. The V end was cut by 3 bases, the J end by 13 bases, with 13 bases between. Germline V CDR1 and CDR2: SGHKS, YYEKEE (reference sequence). This CDR3 has 12 amino acids. For the CDR3, the DNA is TGTGCCAGCAGCTCGTCGGAGGGAGGACTGTTTTTT. It specifies CASSSSEGGLFF.

About this clone: This same CDR3 is encoded by further DNA sequences in the sample. The rearrangement uses TRBV9 and TRBJ2-2; no clear D gene. Trimming removed 1 base at V and 2 bases at J, with 6 bases between. CDR1 and CDR2 from the germline V gene are SGDLS and YYNGEE. This CDR3 comprises 14 residues. The CDR3 DNA reads TGTGCCAGCAGCGTACAAGGAAACACCGGGGAGCTGTTTTTT. As protein: CASSVQGNTGELFF.

The chain recombines TRBV10-3 with TRBJ2-7; 12 bases line up with TRBD1. Germline V gene sequence: CDR1 ENHRY, CDR2 SYGVKD. The CDR3 has 18 amino acids. The V and J ends lost 4 bases and 4 bases, in that order; junction bases with no gene match: 14. This chain's CDR3 is CAISGLLLSGQGAYEQYF. CDR3 coding DNA: TGTGCCATCAGTGGGTTGCTTTTGTCGGGACAGGGGGCTTACGAGCAGTACTTC.

This chain uses TRBV5-1 with TRBJ2-5; tentative D call: TRBD1 (6 bases). Per the germline V gene, CDR1 is SGHRS and CDR2 is YFSETQ. This CDR3 is 14 amino acids long. Trimming stripped 4 bases from V and 5 bases from J, with 15 bases between. The CDR3 reads CASSQTGFGETQYF. As DNA, the CDR3 is TGCGCCAGCAGCCAAACAGGGTTTGGCGAGACCCAGTACTTC.

The V and J genes are TRBV28 and TRBJ1-1; unclear D gene. Trimming cost V 6 bases and J 1 base, with 15 bases left between them. The CDR3 has 15 amino acids. CDR1 and CDR2 from the germline V gene are MDHEN and SYDVKM. The CDR3 DNA follows: TGTGCCAGCAGGGTCCTCCCGGAGGGGAACACTGAAGCTTTCTTT. Translated: CASRVLPEGNTEAFF.

The rearrangement links TRBV6-5 to TRBJ2-3; D uncertain. This CDR3 is 14 amino acids long. In germline, CDR1 is MNHEY, CDR2 SVGAGI. The V gene lost 3 bases and the J gene lost 0 bases, with 7 bases spanning the gap. The CDR3 region is CASSYYPSTDTQYF. CDR3 in DNA: TGTGCCAGCAGTTATTACCCTAGCACAGATACGCAGTATTTT.

This chain uses TRBV29-1 with TRBJ2-7; no definite D call. Looked up from germline, CDR1 is SQVTM and CDR2 is ANQGSEA. V was shortened by 5 bases and J by 2 bases, with 10 bases between the two germline ends. The CDR3 is 12 amino acids. The CDR3 DNA reads as TGCAGCGTTTTATTAACAGCCTACGAGCAGTACTTC. Its translation is CSVLLTAYEQYF.

This clone occurred once. The rearrangement joins TRBV5-1 to TRBJ2-3; TRBD1 agrees at 10 bases. The trim removed 5 bases at V and 3 bases at J, leaving 9 bases unmatched. Germline V lookup: CDR1 SGHRS, CDR2 YFSETQ. The CDR3 consists of 16 residues. CDR3 in amino acids: CASRAGQGVGTDTQYF. The CDR3 coding sequence is TGCGCCAGCAGAGCCGGACAGGGGGTTGGAACAGATACGCAGTATTTT.

This rearrangement joins TRBV15 to TRBJ2-7; possibly TRBD1 for D (5 bases). V was pared by 5 bases and J by 5 bases, with 16 bases between. In germline, CDR1 is LNHNV, CDR2 YYDKDF (reference sequence). This CDR3 is 14 amino acids long. The CDR3 here is CATSDRLARDEQYF. CDR3 DNA sequence: TGTGCCACCAGCGACAGACTCGCTCGGGACGAGCAGTACTTC. Together with reference TRBV15 and TRBJ2-7, the CDR3 gives the full variable domain: DAMVIQNPRYQVTQFGKPVTLSCSQTLNHNVMYWYQQKSSQAPKLLFHYYDKDFNNEADTPDNFQSRRPNTSFCFLDIRSPGLGDTAMYLCATSDRLARDEQYFGPGTRLTVT.